The clone carrying this T cell receptor beta chain has a handful of counts. Its antigen is unidentified. The sample is drawn from a study of beta chain features in type 1 diabetes. Study-level results: A moderate, significant TCRB CDR3 shortening appeared in type 1 diabetes across four CD4+ subsets. Insertions at VDJ junctions were less frequent in type 1 diabetes patients. These patients also deleted more nucleotides at the same junctions.

Trimming cost V 5 bases and J 10 bases; bases outside gene matches: 7. There are 13 residues in the CDR3. The V gene's germline CDR1 is MDHEN and CDR2 SYDVKM. The authors reverse transcribed all of the isolated RNA, so sequencing captured expressed TCRB transcripts. Sequenced naive, central memory and regulatory T cell samples produced an average of about 3.6 million reads. Method: immunoSEQ multiplex PCR; TCRdb's copy keeps in-frame clones and lacks some. This sample has 550,000 to 850,000 clones, with 13% found just once. CD45RO/CCR7/CD25/CD127/CD95/CD27 sorting isolated CD4+ naive, central memory, regulatory and stem cell-like memory cells.

This TCR derives from a man aged 18 to 29 with type 1 diabetes. The rearrangement uses TRBV28 and TRBJ2-4; 8 bases match TRBD1. Sequencing was done on a sample of naive CD4+ T cells from blood. The CDR3 loop is CASSPGTGSIQYF. The CDR3 bases are TGTGCCAGCAGTCCCGGGACAGGATCTATTCAGTACTTC.